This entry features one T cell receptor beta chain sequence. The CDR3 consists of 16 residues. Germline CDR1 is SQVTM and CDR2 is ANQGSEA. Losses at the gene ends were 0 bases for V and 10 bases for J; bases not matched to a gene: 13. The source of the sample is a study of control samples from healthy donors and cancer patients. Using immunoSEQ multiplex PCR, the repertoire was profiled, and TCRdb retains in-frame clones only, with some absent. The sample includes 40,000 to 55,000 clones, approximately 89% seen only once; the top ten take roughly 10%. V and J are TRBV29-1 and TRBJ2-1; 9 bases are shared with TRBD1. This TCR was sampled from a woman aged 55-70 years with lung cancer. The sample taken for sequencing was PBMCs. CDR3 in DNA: TGCAGCGTTGAAGATACTAGGGGACAGGGAGAAGAGGAGCAGTTCTTC. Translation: CSVEDTRGQGEEEQFF.